Included here is one TCR beta chain sequence, with context. Its target is unknown. Primers: 60 Vbeta forward and 13 Jbeta reverse. Only in-frame clones appear in the TCRdb table, and some are missing; sequencing was by immunoSEQ multiplex PCR. The sample contains about 130,000 clones, 80% of which appear only once. The CDR3 covers 16 residues. V was pared by 5 bases and J by 5 bases, with 11 bases of the junction left unmatched. Germline V gene sequence: CDR1 SGHTA, CDR2 FQGNSA. The data originate from a study of cytomegalovirus exposure and HLA in healthy donors. The study's findings and limits: A classifier reportedly called cytomegalovirus status with high sensitivity and specificity.

The material sequenced was PBMCs. The genes are TRBV7-2 and TRBJ2-5, with TRBD2 matching over 10 bases. The sequence came from a man in his thirties or forties in good health and CMV-seropositive. The CDR3, as DNA: TGTGCCAGCAGCAGGGTGGGGAGCGGGGGGGCCGAGACCCAGTACTTC. It specifies CASSRVGSGGAETQYF.